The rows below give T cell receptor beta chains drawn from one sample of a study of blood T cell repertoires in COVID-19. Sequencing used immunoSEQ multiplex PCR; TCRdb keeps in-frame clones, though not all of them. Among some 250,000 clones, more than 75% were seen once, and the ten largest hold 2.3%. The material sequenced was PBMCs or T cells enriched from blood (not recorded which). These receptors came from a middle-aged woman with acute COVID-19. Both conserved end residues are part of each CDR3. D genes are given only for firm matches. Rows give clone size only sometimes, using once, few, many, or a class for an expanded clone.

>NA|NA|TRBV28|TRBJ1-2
CASSLSAGRDYGYTF
TGTGCCAGCAGTTTATCGGCGGGGCGCGACTATGGCTACACCTTC
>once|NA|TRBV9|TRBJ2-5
CASSPGLAGAETQYF
TGTGCCAGCAGCCCGGGACTTGCGGGGGCTGAGACCCAGTACTTC
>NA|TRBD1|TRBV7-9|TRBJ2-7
CASRRTPGQNTYEQYF
TGTGCCAGCAGACGAACGCCGGGACAGAATACCTACGAGCAGTACTTC
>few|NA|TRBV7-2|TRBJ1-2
CASSLEGARGYTF
TGTGCCAGCAGCTTAGAAGGGGCGAGGGGCTACACCTTC
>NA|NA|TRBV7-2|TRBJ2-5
CASSLGSRGSETQYF
TGTGCCAGCAGCTTAGGCTCGCGGGGATCAGAGACCCAGTACTTC
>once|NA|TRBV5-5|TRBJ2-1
CASSRDFNEQFF
TGTGCCAGCAGCCGGGACTTCAATGAGCAGTTCTTC
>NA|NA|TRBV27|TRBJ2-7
CASSPGDNPYEQYF
TGTGCCAGCAGTCCCGGGGACAACCCCTACGAGCAGTACTTC
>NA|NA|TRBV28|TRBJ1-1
CASSFGGRGDTEAFF
TGTGCCAGCAGTTTCGGGGGGCGAGGGGACACTGAAGCTTTCTTT
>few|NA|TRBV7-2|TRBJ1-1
CASSSSRTVTEAFF
TGTGCCAGCAGCTCAAGTCGGACTGTCACTGAAGCTTTCTTT
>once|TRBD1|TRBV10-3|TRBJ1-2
CAIGTGLPHGYTF
TGTGCCATAGGGACAGGGCTCCCTCACGGCTACACCTTC
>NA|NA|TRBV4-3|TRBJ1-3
CASSQTIQKNSGNTIYF
TGCGCCAGCAGCCAAACCATACAGAAGAACTCTGGAAACACCATATATTTT
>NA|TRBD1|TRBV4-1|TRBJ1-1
CASSHPTGGTEAFF
TGCGCCAGCAGCCATCCTACAGGGGGTACTGAAGCTTTCTTT
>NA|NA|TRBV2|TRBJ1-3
CASRLTTGSSGNTIYF
TGTGCCAGCAGACTCACAACGGGAAGCTCTGGAAACACCATATATTTT
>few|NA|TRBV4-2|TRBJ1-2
CASSHNTGSYGYTF
TGTGCCAGCAGCCATAACACAGGGAGTTATGGCTACACCTTC
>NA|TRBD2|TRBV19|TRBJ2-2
CASSIVALRGRSTGELFF
TGTGCCAGTAGTATTGTCGCTTTGCGCGGGAGGAGCACCGGGGAGCTGTTTTTT
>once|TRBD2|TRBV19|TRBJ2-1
CASSIGTSGGNYNEQFF
TGTGCCAGTAGTATAGGCACTAGCGGGGGGAATTACAATGAGCAGTTCTTC
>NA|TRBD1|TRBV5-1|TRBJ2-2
CASRPTGMGTGELFF
TGCGCCAGCCGACCGACAGGGATGGGCACCGGGGAGCTGTTTTTT
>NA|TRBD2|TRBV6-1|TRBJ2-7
CASSEKLASGGAYEQYF
TGTGCCAGCAGTGAAAAGTTAGCTAGCGGGGGGGCTTACGAGCAGTACTTC
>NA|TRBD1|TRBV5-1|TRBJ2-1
CASSARDRDQTWYNEQFF
TGCGCCAGCAGCGCCCGGGACAGGGACCAGACCTGGTACAATGAGCAGTTCTTC
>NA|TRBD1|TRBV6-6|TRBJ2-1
CASNPQPGQGDHEQFF
TGTGCCAGCAACCCACAACCGGGACAGGGGGACCATGAGCAGTTCTTC
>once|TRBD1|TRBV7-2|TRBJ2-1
CASSFFPDRGFSSYNEQFF
TGTGCCAGCAGCTTTTTTCCGGACAGGGGGTTCTCGTCCTACAATGAGCAGTTCTTC
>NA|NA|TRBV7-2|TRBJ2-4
CASSYPGNIQYF
TGTGCCAGCAGCTACCCCGGGAACATTCAGTACTTC
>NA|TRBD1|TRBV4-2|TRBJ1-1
CASSQVGQGRGNTEAFF
TGTGCCAGCAGCCAAGTGGGACAGGGTCGAGGTAACACTGAAGCTTTCTTT
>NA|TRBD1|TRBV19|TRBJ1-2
CACSGQGYGYTF
TGTGCCTGCTCCGGACAGGGTTATGGCTACACCTTC
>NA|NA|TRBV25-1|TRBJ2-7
CASSELGSYEQYF
TGTGCCAGCAGTGAACTAGGTTCCTACGAGCAGTACTTC
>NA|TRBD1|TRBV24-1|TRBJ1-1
CATSDSRQGITEAFF
TGTGCCACCAGTGATTCTCGACAGGGAATCACTGAAGCTTTCTTT
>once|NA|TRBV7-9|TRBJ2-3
CASSSRGPDTQYF
TGTGCCAGCAGCTCCAGGGGCCCAGATACGCAGTATTTT
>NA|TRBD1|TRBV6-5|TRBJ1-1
CASSYSQGATEAFF
TGTGCCAGCAGTTACTCACAGGGGGCAACTGAAGCTTTCTTT
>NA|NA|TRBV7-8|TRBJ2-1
CASSLPQVNEQFF
TGTGCCAGCAGCTTACCACAGGTCAATGAGCAGTTCTTC
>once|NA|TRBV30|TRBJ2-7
CAWSVLGQTYEQYF
TGTGCCTGGAGTGTACTAGGACAGACGTACGAGCAGTACTTC
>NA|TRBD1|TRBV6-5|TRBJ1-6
CASRVTGGRNSPLHF
TGTGCCAGCAGGGTAACAGGGGGAAGGAATTCACCCCTCCACTTT
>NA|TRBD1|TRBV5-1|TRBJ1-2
CASSLDRDYGYTF
TGCGCCAGCAGCTTAGACAGGGACTATGGCTACACCTTC
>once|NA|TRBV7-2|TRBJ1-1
CASSVRADTEAFF
TGTGCCAGCAGCGTTAGAGCGGACACTGAAGCTTTCTTT
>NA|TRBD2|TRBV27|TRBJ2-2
CASSLPLTSGGPPGELFF
TGTGCCAGCAGTTTACCCCTGACTAGCGGGGGACCCCCAGGGGAGCTGTTTTTT
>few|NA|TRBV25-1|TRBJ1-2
CASSDGYGYTF
TGTGCCAGCAGTGACGGCTATGGCTACACCTTC
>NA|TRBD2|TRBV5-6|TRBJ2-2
CASRTSGRAGELFF
TGTGCCAGCAGGACTAGCGGGAGGGCCGGGGAGCTGTTTTTT
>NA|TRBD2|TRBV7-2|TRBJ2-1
CASSIQAGGGEQFF
TGTGCCAGCAGCATCCAAGCGGGAGGTGGTGAGCAGTTCTTC
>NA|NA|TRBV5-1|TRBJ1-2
CASSLGQNYGYTF
TGCGCCAGCAGCTTGGGACAGAACTATGGCTACACCTTC
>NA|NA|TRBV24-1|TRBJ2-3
CATGASTDTQYF
TGTGCCACTGGGGCAAGCACAGATACGCAGTATTTT
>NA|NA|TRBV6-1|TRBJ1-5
CASSEGAGAQPQHF
TGTGCCAGCAGTGAAGGGGCAGGGGCTCAGCCCCAGCATTTT
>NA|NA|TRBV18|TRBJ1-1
CASSSFRGLLEAFF
TGTGCCAGCTCAAGCTTCCGGGGACTTCTTGAAGCTTTCTTT
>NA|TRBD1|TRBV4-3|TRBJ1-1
CASSQDGTAQKAFF
TGCGCCAGCAGCCAGGACGGGACAGCCCAGAAGGCTTTCTTT
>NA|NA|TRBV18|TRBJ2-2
CASSPRRGEQNTGELFF
TGTGCCAGCTCACCGCGACGCGGAGAGCAGAACACCGGGGAGCTGTTTTTT
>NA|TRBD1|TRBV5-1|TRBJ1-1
CASGPDRGQNTEAFF
TGCGCCAGCGGCCCCGACAGGGGACAAAACACTGAAGCTTTCTTT
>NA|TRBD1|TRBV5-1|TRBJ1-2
CASSSTGDNYGYTF
TGCGCCAGCAGCTCGACAGGGGACAACTATGGCTACACCTTC
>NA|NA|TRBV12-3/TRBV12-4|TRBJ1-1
CASSFPGGAFF
TGTGCCAGCAGTTTCCCCGGGGGAGCTTTCTTT
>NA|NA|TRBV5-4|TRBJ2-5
CASSSGSRGETQYF
TGTGCCAGCAGCTCTGGATCTAGAGGAGAGACCCAGTACTTC
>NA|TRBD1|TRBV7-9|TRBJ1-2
CASSLPRTGGGYGYTF
TGTGCCAGCAGCTTGCCCAGGACAGGGGGTGGCTATGGCTACACCTTC
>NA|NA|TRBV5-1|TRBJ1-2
CASSLEAARLYGGTF
TGCGCCAGCAGCTTGGAGGCAGCAAGATTATATGGAGGGACCTTC
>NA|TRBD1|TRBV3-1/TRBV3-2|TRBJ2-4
CASSQEGQGSNIQYF
TGTGCCAGCAGCCAAGAAGGACAGGGGTCAAACATTCAGTACTTC
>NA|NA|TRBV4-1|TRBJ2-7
CASSQVEDSSYEQYF
TGCGCCAGCAGCCAAGTGGAGGACAGCTCCTACGAGCAGTACTTC
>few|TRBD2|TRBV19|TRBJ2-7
CASSSGTSGRYEQYF
TGTGCCAGTAGTTCCGGGACTAGCGGGAGATACGAGCAGTACTTC
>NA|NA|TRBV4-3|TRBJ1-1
CASSQDSRNTEAFF
TGCGCCAGCAGCCAAGATTCGAGGAACACTGAAGCTTTCTTT
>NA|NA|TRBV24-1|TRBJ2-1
CATSDLGQSYNEQFF
TGTGCCACCAGTGATTTGGGACAGTCCTACAATGAGCAGTTCTTC